Presented here are 18 T cell receptor beta chains from one specimen sequenced in a study of T cells in Graves' hyperthyroidism and ophthalmopathy. Researchers took RNA transcripts and amplified the TCR beta CDR3 regions from them. With the HTBI primer set, the TCR CDR3 went through a first round of RT-PCR. TCRdb ran MiXCR on the multiplex PCR reads and lists one entry per CDR3 protein. The sample includes approximately 870,000 distinct CDR3 sequences, 38% of them seen just once. The sample was blood. Every receptor here comes from a man between 18 and 35 years old with Graves' hyperthyroidism.

This clonotype was counted many times. The chain recombines TRBV19 with TRBJ1-2; 8 nucleotides align to TRBD1. This CDR3 has 13 amino acids. Germline lookup yields CDR1 LNHDA and CDR2 SQIVND (reference sequence). J was trimmed by 3 bases and V by 8 bases; bases with no gene match: 5. The CDR3 sequence: CASDDRGDYGYTF. The CDR3, as DNA: TGTGCCAGTGACGACAGGGGAGACTATGGCTACACCTTC.

The chain is built from TRBV2 and TRBJ1-5; 8 nucleotides align to TRBD1. This CDR3 is 15 amino acids long. Germline values: CDR1 SNHLY, CDR2 FYNNEI. Trimming removed 8 bases from V and 2 bases from J; junction bases left unmatched: 8. This chain's CDR3 is CASGPGQVGNQPQHF. Written as DNA, the CDR3 is TGTGCCAGCGGGCCGGGACAGGTGGGCAATCAGCCCCAGCATTTT.

The CDR3 is CASQGTNEKLFF. The CDR3 DNA follows: TGTGCCAGCCAGGGGACTAATGAAAAACTGTTTTTT. The chain joins TRBV2 to TRBJ1-4; a possible D gene is TRBD1 (6 bases). CDR3 length equals 12 residues. Germline V gene data show CDR1 as SNHLY and CDR2 as FYNNEI. V lost 8 bases and J 2 bases, leaving 6 bases between the germline ends. Complete variable domain (other parts from reference TRBV2 and TRBJ1-4): EPEVTQTPSHQVTQMGQEVILRCVPISNHLYFYWYRQILGQKVEFLVSFYNNEISEKSEIFDDQFSVERPDGSNFTLKIRSTKLEDSAMYFCASQGTNEKLFFGSGTQLSVL.

This clonotype turned up a few times. The V and J genes are TRBV12-3 or TRBV12-4 and TRBJ1-5; D is unresolved. CDR3 length: 13 residues. V was cut by 8 bases and J by 2 bases, with 10 bases left in between. The CDR3 bases are TGTGCCAGCGGGCCGGAGGGCAATCAGCCCCAGCATTTT. Protein sequence: CASGPEGNQPQHF.

This clonotype has a handful of counts. V is TRBV9 and J is TRBJ2-7; 8 nucleotides agree with TRBD2. With 4 bases clipped from V and 2 bases from J, the junction kept 11 bases outside the gene matches. This CDR3 spans 16 amino acids. Germline lookup yields CDR1 SGDLS and CDR2 YYNGEE. CDR3 sequence reads: CASSSRGVAGPYEQYF. The CDR3 DNA sequence: TGTGCCAGCAGCTCCCGAGGAGTAGCGGGGCCCTACGAGCAGTACTTC.

Regarding this clonotype: One junction end does not reproduce the germline sequence, and a read error may be involved. CDR3 sequence: CATRGWVLSGASVLTF. Written as DNA, the CDR3 is TGTGCCACCAGGGGGTGGGTTCTCTCCGGGGCCAGCGTCCTGACTTTC. The chain couples TRBV19 to TRBJ2-6; the match to TRBD1 covers 7 bases. This CDR3 contains 16 residues. Germline V gene lookup returns CDR1 LNHDA and CDR2 SQIVND (reference sequence).

This clonotype came up many times. V is TRBV29-1 and J is TRBJ1-1, with D uncertain. Germline V gives CDR1 SQVTM, CDR2 ANQGSEA. V dropped 5 bases and J dropped 5 bases, with 9 bases sitting between them. CDR3 length: 11 amino acids. The CDR3 loop reads CSVQGWTEAFF. DNA for the CDR3: TGCAGCGTTCAAGGTTGGACTGAAGCTTTCTTT.

V and J are TRBV20-1 and TRBJ1-5; no reliable D call. The CDR3 sequence is 15 residues long. Germline V gene lookup returns CDR1 DFQATT and CDR2 SNEGSKA (reference sequence). The germline V and J ends were trimmed by 0 bases and 3 bases, with 12 bases remaining between them. CDR3 region: CSARDETFPNQPQHF. The CDR3 coding sequence is TGCAGTGCTAGAGATGAAACGTTTCCCAATCAGCCCCAGCATTTT.

This clonotype has only a few counts. This chain joins TRBV9 and TRBJ1-2; unclear D gene. Germline V CDR1 and CDR2: SGDLS, YYNGEE. V gave up 0 bases and J gave up 0 bases, with 9 bases separating them. The CDR3 has 15 amino acids. The CDR3, as DNA: TGTGCCAGCAGCGTAGGAGGGAACCCTAACTATGGCTACACCTTC. Residues: CASSVGGNPNYGYTF.

V and J are TRBV5-4 and TRBJ1-1; D is perhaps TRBD1 (6 bases). Per the germline V gene, CDR1 is SGHNT and CDR2 is YYREEE (reference sequence). Trimming removed 5 bases at V and 0 bases at J, with 11 bases between. CDR3 length equals 14 residues. The CDR3 reads CASRHGGMNTEAFF. CDR3 DNA: TGTGCCAGCAGGCATGGGGGCATGAACACTGAAGCTTTCTTT.

On this clonotype itself: One end of the junction does not line up with germline, which may come from a read error. The chain is built from TRBV2 and TRBJ1-1; D not certain. This CDR3 contains 14 residues. The germline CDR1 and CDR2 sequences are SNHLY and FYNNEI. The CDR3 DNA reads as TGCGCCAGCAGCCACAACGGACTGAACACTGAAGCTTTCTTT. This encodes CASSHNGLNTEAFF.

This sequence joins TRBV4-1 and TRBJ2-6; 8 bases are a match to TRBD1. V shed 8 bases and J 2 bases; nucleotides not matched to a gene: 2. CDR1 is MGHRA and CDR2 is YSYEKL in the germline V gene. This CDR3 has 14 residues. The CDR3 DNA reads TGCGCCAGCGGACAGGGTCCTGGGGCCAACGTCCTGACTTTC. Its translation: CASGQGPGANVLTF.

CDR3 DNA sequence: TGTGCCAGCAGTGAAGCCTCAGCGGGGTCGGGGACCGGGGAGCTGTTTTTT. It specifies CASSEASAGSGTGELFF. The V call is TRBV2, the J call TRBJ2-2; 7 bases align to TRBD2. The V gene end was trimmed by 0 bases and the J gene end by 5 bases; junction bases not matched to a gene: 9. CDR3 length: 17 residues. Germline-derived CDR1 and CDR2 are SNHLY and FYNNEI.

This clonotype turned up a few times. The chain has TRBV10-3 and TRBJ1-5, with 7 bases that match TRBD1. The germline V gene has CDR1 ENHRY and CDR2 SYGVKD. After removal of 10 bases from V and 6 bases from J, the junction contained 12 bases not matched to a gene. The CDR3 extends over 14 amino acids. The CDR3, as DNA: TGTGCCAGCAGCGACAGGGAATTGGGTCAGCCCCAGCATTTT. This encodes CASSDRELGQPQHF.

The V call is TRBV29-1, the J call TRBJ1-3; 9 nucleotides align to TRBD1. The CDR3 covers 12 residues. Germline values: CDR1 SQVTM, CDR2 ANQGSEA. V trimming: 6 bases; J trimming: 9 bases; junction bases outside the gene matches: 6. The CDR3 region is CSVPGQGATIYF. CDR3 coding DNA: TGCAGCGTCCCGGGACAGGGAGCCACCATATATTTT. The full variable domain, in which reference TRBV29-1 and TRBJ1-3 provide the parts outside the CDR3, is SAVISQKPSRDICQRGTSLTIQCQVDSQVTMMFWYRQQPGQSLTLIATANQGSEATYESGFVIDKFPISRPNLTFSTLTVSNMSPEDSSIYLCSVPGQGATIYFGEGSWLTVV.

This chain joins TRBV7-6 and TRBJ1-5; D is possibly TRBD1 (5 bases). Germline V lookup: CDR1 SGHVS, CDR2 FNYEAQ. V was trimmed by 4 bases and J by 0 bases, leaving 10 bases between them. CDR3 size: 15 residues. CDR3 coding DNA: TGTGCCAGCAGCTCCCCGGGGGTTAGCAATCAGCCCCAGCATTTT. Its protein product is CASSSPGVSNQPQHF. The full variable domain, completed using reference TRBV7-6 and TRBJ1-5, is GAGVSQSPRYKVTKRGQDVALRCDPISGHVSLYWYRQALGQGPEFLTYFNYEAQQDKSGLPNDRFSAERPEGSISTLTIQRTEQRDSAMYRCASSSPGVSNQPQHFGDGTRLSIL.

The genes are TRBV6-5 and TRBJ2-2; 8 nucleotides agree with TRBD1. J lost 7 bases, V lost 10 bases, and 8 bases had no gene match. Germline V gene sequence: CDR1 MNHEY, CDR2 SVGAGI. The CDR3 is 13 amino acids. CDR3: CATRAGGLGELFF. The CDR3 DNA sequence: TGTGCCACCCGAGCAGGGGGCCTCGGGGAGCTGTTTTTT.

The CDR3 sequence is CASRGGTEPWVGELFF. The CDR3, as DNA: TGTGCCAGCCGGGGCGGGACCGAGCCGTGGGTTGGGGAGCTGTTTTTT. The chain has TRBV19 and TRBJ2-2; perhaps TRBD2 as D (6 bases). Germline loops: CDR1 LNHDA, CDR2 SQIVND (reference sequence). Trimming took 9 bases from V and 8 from J, leaving 25 bases between them. This CDR3 is built from 16 residues.